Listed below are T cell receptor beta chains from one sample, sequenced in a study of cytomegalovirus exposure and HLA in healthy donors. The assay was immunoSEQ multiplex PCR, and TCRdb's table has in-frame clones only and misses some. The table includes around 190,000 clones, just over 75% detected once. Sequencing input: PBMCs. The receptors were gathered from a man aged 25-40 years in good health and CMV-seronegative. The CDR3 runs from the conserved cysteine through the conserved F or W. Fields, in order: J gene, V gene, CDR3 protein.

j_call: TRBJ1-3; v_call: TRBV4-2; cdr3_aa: CASSQDLGAGGNTIYF
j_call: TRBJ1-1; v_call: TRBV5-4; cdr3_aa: CASRTELGNTEAFF
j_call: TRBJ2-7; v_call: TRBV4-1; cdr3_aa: CASSQGTGSAAYEQYF
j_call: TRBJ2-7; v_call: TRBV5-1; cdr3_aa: CASRIGLGPYEQYF
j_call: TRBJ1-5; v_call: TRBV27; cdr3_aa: CASRNRQGANQPQHF
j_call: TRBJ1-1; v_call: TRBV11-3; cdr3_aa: CASSSGNTEAFF
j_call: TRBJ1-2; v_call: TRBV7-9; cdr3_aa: CASSVQGPYGYTF
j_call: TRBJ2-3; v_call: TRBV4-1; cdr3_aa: CASSRRTSGPTDTQYF
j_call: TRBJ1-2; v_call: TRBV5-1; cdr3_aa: CASSPQTAQTYGYTF
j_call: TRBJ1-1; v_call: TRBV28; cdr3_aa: CASTSGLNTEAFF
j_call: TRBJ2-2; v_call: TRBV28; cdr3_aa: CASSPGWAGTGELFF
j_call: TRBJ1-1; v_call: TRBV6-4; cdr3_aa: CASSDSGNTEAFF